This is a list of T cell receptor beta chains from one sample in a study of CD8+ T cells in alopecia areata. This table comes from immunoSEQ multiplex PCR, and its TCRdb copy is limited to in-frame clones, with some not included. Among 10,000 to 15,000 clones listed, about 60% were seen once. Material for sequencing was skin. The receptors here all came from a human donor with alopecia areata. CDR3s include the opening cysteine and the closing phenylalanine or tryptophan.

J | V | CDR3
TRBJ2-5 | TRBV18 | CASSPGLAGETQYF
TRBJ2-2 | TRBV9 | CASSVRGTGNTGELFF
TRBJ2-7 | TRBV28 | CASRHTGGYEQYF
TRBJ2-7 | TRBV29-1 | CSVLEPGTYEQYF
TRBJ1-6 | TRBV7-9 | CASGQNNSPLHF
TRBJ1-4 | TRBV7-2 | CASSAGRVPNEKLFF
TRBJ1-2 | TRBV7-6 | CASSLDDRGRGYTF
TRBJ1-5 | TRBV19 | CASSRDTDRGPQHF
TRBJ2-5 | TRBV7-9 | CASSSPTGYGTQYF
TRBJ2-5 | TRBV5-1 | CASSLDGSGVTQYF
TRBJ2-5 | TRBV15 | CATSRLRSRYQETQYF
TRBJ2-2 | TRBV30 | CAWSFLAGGPGGELFF
TRBJ1-5 | TRBV28 | CASERSSNQPQHF
TRBJ2-2 | TRBV18 | CASSPRARAGELFF
TRBJ1-3 | TRBV5-1 | CASSADRGLGNTIYF
TRBJ2-7 | TRBV21-1 | CASSKGCSGSYEQYF
TRBJ2-7 | TRBV7-9 | CASMDGLSYEQYF
TRBJ2-5 | TRBV5-4 | CASSPQKSGTAETQYF
TRBJ2-1 | TRBV27 | CASSLFSQNEELF
TRBJ1-5 | TRBV10-2 | CASSEPGGGLVGDYSNQPQHF
TRBJ1-1 | TRBV6-1 | CASSLTGVNTEAFF
TRBJ2-7 | TRBV28 | CASSLYGRGYEQYF
TRBJ2-5 | TRBV11-2 | CASSFSSSLAQYF
TRBJ2-1 | TRBV7-9 | CASSLVGYNEQFF
TRBJ1-6 | TRBV7-4 | CASSRFPGGTNSPLHF
TRBJ2-7 | TRBV7-2 | CASRLAGATYEQYF
TRBJ1-2 | TRBV11-2 | CASSRTGGHYGYTF
TRBJ2-3 | TRBV5-5 | CASSLVSSTDTQYF
TRBJ2-7 | TRBV6-5 | CASSWRREGYEQYF
TRBJ2-5 | TRBV15 | CATSMDRSQTQYF
TRBJ2-7 | TRBV28 | CASRQTSGRVHEQYF
TRBJ2-7 | TRBV7-8 | CASSLVDLYEQYF
TRBJ2-6 | TRBV7-2 | CASSLQTSGGAGGANVLTF